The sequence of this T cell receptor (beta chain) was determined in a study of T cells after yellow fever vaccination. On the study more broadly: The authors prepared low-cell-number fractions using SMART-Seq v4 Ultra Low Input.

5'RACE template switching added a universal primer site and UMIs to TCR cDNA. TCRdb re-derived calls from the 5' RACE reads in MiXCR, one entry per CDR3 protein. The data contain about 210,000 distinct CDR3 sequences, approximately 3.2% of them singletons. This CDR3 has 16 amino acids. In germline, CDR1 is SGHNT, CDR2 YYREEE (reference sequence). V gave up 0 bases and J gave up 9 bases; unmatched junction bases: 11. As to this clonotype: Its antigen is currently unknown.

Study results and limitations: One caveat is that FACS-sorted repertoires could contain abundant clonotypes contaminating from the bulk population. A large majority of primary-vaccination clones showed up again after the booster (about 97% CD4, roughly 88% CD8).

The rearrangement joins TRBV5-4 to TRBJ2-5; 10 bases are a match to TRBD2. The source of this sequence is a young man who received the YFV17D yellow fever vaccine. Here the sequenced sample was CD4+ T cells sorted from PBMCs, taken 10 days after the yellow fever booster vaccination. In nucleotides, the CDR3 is TGTGCCAGCAGCTTGGCCGGGACTAGCGTCCGGAAGGCCCAGTACTTC. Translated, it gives CASSLAGTSVRKAQYF. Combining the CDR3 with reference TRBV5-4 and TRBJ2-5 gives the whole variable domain ETGVTQSPTHLIKTRGQQVTLRCSSQSGHNTVSWYQQALGQGPQFIFQYYREEENGRGNFPPRFSGLQFPNYSSELNVNALELDDSALYLCASSLAGTSVRKAQYFGPGTRLLVL.